Shown below are 18 T cell receptor beta chains from a single sample sequenced in a study of blood T cell repertoires in COVID-19 (dated by TCRdb to between 2020 and 2021). Receptor libraries were prepared by the immunoSEQ multiplex PCR assay. Drawn from immuneACCESS, this table holds only the in-frame rearrangements with V and J called that TCRdb kept. Clones are partly lost; checked studies trace under half to an unresolved V gene and leave the rest unexplained. The sample data list over 200,000 clones, and 85% to 90% of these were observed just once. Over 1% of the sample belongs to the ten largest clones. The sequencing input was PBMCs or T cells enriched from blood (not recorded which). These receptors were collected from a man aged 25 to 40 who had recovered from COVID-19.

This clone was detected a few times. The chain is built from TRBV6-2 or TRBV6-3 and TRBJ2-1; tentative D call: TRBD2 (6 bases). Deletions cut 3 bases from V and 2 bases from J, with 23 bases between. This CDR3 comprises 19 residues. Germline V gives CDR1 MNHEY, CDR2 SVGEGT. The CDR3 DNA reads as TGTGCCAGCAGTTATCGTTACGGGAGAGGAATCGGCCCCTACAATGAGCAGTTCTTC. This codes for CASSYRYGRGIGPYNEQFF.

This chain links TRBV7-9 with TRBJ2-2; a weak D match, TRBD2 (6 bases). Germline CDR1 SEHNR, CDR2 FQNEAQ (reference sequence). Trimming shortened V by 0 bases and J by 2 bases, and 7 bases separated the two germline ends. The CDR3 consists of 15 residues. For the CDR3, the DNA is TGTGCCAGCAGCTTAGCGGGGGGTAACACCGGGGAGCTGTTTTTT. Its translation is CASSLAGGNTGELFF.

The gene calls are TRBV7-9 and TRBJ2-7; tentative D call: TRBD2 (5 bases). V was pared by 1 base and J by 4 bases, with 11 bases between. This CDR3 has 14 amino acids. Germline assignment: CDR1 SEHNR and CDR2 FQNEAQ (reference sequence). The CDR3 nucleotides read TGTGCCAGCAGCTTAGGTCCGGGGTATTACGAGCAGTACTTC. It specifies CASSLGPGYYEQYF.

The V call is TRBV11-2, the J call TRBJ2-2; perhaps TRBD1 as D (5 bases). There are 18 residues in the CDR3. From germline, CDR1 is SGHAT and CDR2 FQNNGV. Trimming took 5 bases from V and 4 from J, leaving 23 bases between them. CDR3 loop: CASSDLMTAGFITGELFF. In DNA, the CDR3 is TGTGCCAGCAGCGATCTTATGACAGCAGGCTTTATCACCGGGGAGCTGTTTTTT.

CDR3 in DNA: TGTGCCAGCAGCCGATCGGCCGGGTTGCTGAGCTACACCTTC. Its translation: CASSRSAGLLSYTF. The chain couples TRBV3-1 (or the pseudogene TRBV3-2) to TRBJ1-2, with no clear D. This CDR3 has 14 amino acids. V shed 4 bases and J shed 9 bases, with 18 bases lying between them. Per the germline V gene, CDR1 is LGHDT and CDR2 is YNNKEL (reference sequence).

The chain employs TRBV19 and TRBJ1-4; D may be TRBD1 (6 bases). The CDR3 runs to 11 residues. Trimming took 6 bases from V and 14 from J, leaving 13 bases between them. The germline CDR1 and CDR2 sequences are LNHDA and SQIVND (reference sequence). CDR3 nucleotide sequence: TGTGCCAGTAGATCGGGACACCAGCTGTTTTTT. This sequence encodes CASRSGHQLFF. Variable domain in full (rest from reference TRBV19 and TRBJ1-4): DGGITQSPKYLFRKEGQNVTLSCEQNLNHDAMYWYRQDPGQGLRLIYYSQIVNDFQKGDIAEGYSVSREKKESFPLTVTSAQKNPTAFYLCASRSGHQLFFGSGTQLSVL.

This clone has only one observation. The rearrangement links TRBV30 to TRBJ2-7, with TRBD1 identical over 8 bases. With 3 bases clipped from V and 9 bases from J, the junction kept 7 bases outside the gene matches. Germline CDR1 is GTSNPN and CDR2 is SVGIG (reference sequence). The CDR3 is made up of 12 amino acids. The CDR3 spells CAWSGDRQGQYF. The CDR3 DNA reads as TGTGCCTGGAGCGGGGACAGGCAGGGGCAGTACTTC.

V is TRBV19 and J is TRBJ1-5; weak D call: TRBD1 (6 bases). The CDR3 contains 19 residues. Per the germline V gene, CDR1 is LNHDA and CDR2 is SQIVND (reference sequence). V lost 4 bases to trimming and J lost 0 bases, with 22 bases between them. The DNA for the CDR3 is TGTGCCAGTAGTACACCACAGGGCCTCACCCCAAATAGCAATCAGCCCCAGCATTTT. Protein sequence: CASSTPQGLTPNSNQPQHF.

The chain employs TRBV19 and TRBJ2-2, with 8 bases identical to TRBD1. The CDR3 runs 15 residues. The junction had 9 bases not matched to a gene; V was cut back by 8 bases and J by 4 bases. Germline-derived CDR1 and CDR2 are LNHDA and SQIVND (reference sequence). CDR3 sequence: CASRQDRVGTGELFF. The CDR3 DNA follows: TGTGCCAGTCGACAGGACAGGGTTGGCACCGGGGAGCTGTTTTTT.

The V and J genes are TRBV9 and TRBJ1-3, with 7 bases fitting TRBD1. Trimming took 0 bases from V and 2 from J; bases not matched to a gene: 8. The CDR3 is made up of 17 amino acids. Germline V gene lookup returns CDR1 SGDLS and CDR2 YYNGEE. Here the CDR3 reads CASSVVSGGGPGNTIYF. In DNA form, the CDR3 reads TGTGCCAGCAGCGTAGTGTCAGGGGGTGGTCCTGGAAACACCATATATTTT.

The chain combines TRBV5-4 with TRBJ2-5; tentative D call: TRBD1 (5 bases). Germline loops: CDR1 SGHNT, CDR2 YYREEE (reference sequence). Trimming left V 0 bases short and J 5 bases short, with 17 bases between. The CDR3 runs to 16 residues. The CDR3 region has the DNA TGTGCCAGCAGCTTGGCCGGTGAAGGGGCACGGGAGACCCAGTACTTC. Its protein product is CASSLAGEGARETQYF.

The CDR3, as DNA: TGCGCCAGCAGCCAAGATTGGCTAGCGGAAGAGACCCAGTACTTC. As protein: CASSQDWLAEETQYF. J is TRBJ2-5 and V is TRBV4-3; 7 bases match TRBD2. Losses at the gene ends were 0 bases for V and 3 bases for J; bases not matched to a gene: 4. The CDR3 consists of 15 residues. Germline CDR1 reads LGHNA; CDR2 reads YSLEER.

CDR3 DNA: TGTGCCAGCAGTTTTACTAGCGGGAGCTCCTACGAGCAGTACTTC. Amino acids: CASSFTSGSSYEQYF. V and J are TRBV6-5 and TRBJ2-7; 11 bases line up with TRBD2. The CDR3 is made up of 15 amino acids. With V trimmed by 4 bases and J by 0 bases, 2 bases remained unmatched. Germline-derived CDR1 and CDR2 are MNHEY and SVGAGI.

The V call is TRBV5-6, the J call TRBJ2-1; 8 positions match TRBD2. This CDR3 has 15 residues. Germline lookup yields CDR1 SGHDT and CDR2 YYEEEE. Losses at the gene ends were 4 bases for V and 4 bases for J; bases not matched to a gene: 7. The CDR3: CASSGPTSGYNEQFF. DNA for the CDR3: TGTGCCAGCAGCGGTCCCACTAGCGGATACAATGAGCAGTTCTTC. Based on the CDR3 plus reference TRBV5-6 and TRBJ2-1, the full variable domain is DAGVTQSPTHLIKTRGQQVTLRCSPKSGHDTVSWYQQALGQGPQFIFQYYEEEERQRGNFPDRFSGHQFPNYSSELNVNALLLGDSALYLCASSGPTSGYNEQFFGPGTRLTVL.

This clone was detected once. This chain joins TRBV30 and TRBJ2-1, with TRBD2 matching over 11 bases. CDR3 size: 15 residues. Trimming removed 5 bases from V and 7 bases from J; junction bases left unmatched: 10. The germline CDR1 and CDR2 sequences are GTSNPN and SVGIG (reference sequence). CDR3 coding DNA: TGTGCCTGGGGCCCATTCGGACTAGCGGGTAATGAGCAGTTCTTC. This gives the protein CAWGPFGLAGNEQFF.

The V call is TRBV6-4, the J call TRBJ2-2, with D possibly matching TRBD2 (5 bases). Per germline, CDR1 MRHNA and CDR2 SNTAGT. The V and J ends lost 3 bases and 3 bases respectively, with 5 bases between them. The CDR3 is 13 amino acids. DNA of the CDR3: TGTGCCAGCAGTGAAGCGGACACCGGGGAGCTGTTTTTT. Its protein is CASSEADTGELFF.

With respect to this clone: Other DNA variants within this sample encode the same CDR3. The rearrangement links TRBV7-8 to TRBJ1-5, with D perhaps TRBD1 (5 bases). Deletions cut 2 bases from V and 2 bases from J, with 10 bases between. From germline, CDR1 is SGHVS and CDR2 FQNEAQ. This CDR3 contains 15 residues. The CDR3 coding sequence is TGTGCCAGCAGCTTACGCGGGGGAGGCAATCAGCCCCAGCATTTT. This translates into CASSLRGGGNQPQHF.

The rearrangement links TRBV7-9 to TRBJ2-5, with 8 bases fitting TRBD2. CDR1 and CDR2 (germline): SEHNR, FQNEAQ (reference sequence). The CDR3 spans 17 residues. J lost 7 bases, V lost 5 bases, and 18 bases had no gene match. The CDR3 DNA is TGTGCCAGCAGCCCACCCCCCGCGGGACTAGGGGGGTGGACCCAGTACTTC. It is translated as CASSPPPAGLGGWTQYF.